This record covers a single T cell receptor (beta chain). Researchers prepared the TCRbeta library using unique molecular identifiers, the study reports. TCRdb processed the PCR reads anew with MiXCR; each CDR3 protein has one entry. The profile covers about 610,000 distinct CDR3 sequences, with over 9.5% appearing a single time and around 4% taken by the ten largest. This entry is derived from a study of T-cell reconstitution after alpha-beta-depleted transplantation in children. Unmatched junction bases numbered 6, after V lost 4 bases and J lost 3 bases. The CDR3 runs 14 residues. In germline, CDR1 is MDHEN, CDR2 SYDVKM.

The receptor was isolated from a human donor who donated a stem cell graft to a child with acute myeloid leukemia. The specimen was PBMCs from the stem cell graft donor, collected from the stem cell graft. This chain links TRBV28 with TRBJ2-7, with TRBD1 identical over 7 bases. The CDR3 nucleotides are TGTGCCAGCAGTTCCGGGACAGAGCTCTACGAGCAGTACTTC. It codes for CASSSGTELYEQYF.